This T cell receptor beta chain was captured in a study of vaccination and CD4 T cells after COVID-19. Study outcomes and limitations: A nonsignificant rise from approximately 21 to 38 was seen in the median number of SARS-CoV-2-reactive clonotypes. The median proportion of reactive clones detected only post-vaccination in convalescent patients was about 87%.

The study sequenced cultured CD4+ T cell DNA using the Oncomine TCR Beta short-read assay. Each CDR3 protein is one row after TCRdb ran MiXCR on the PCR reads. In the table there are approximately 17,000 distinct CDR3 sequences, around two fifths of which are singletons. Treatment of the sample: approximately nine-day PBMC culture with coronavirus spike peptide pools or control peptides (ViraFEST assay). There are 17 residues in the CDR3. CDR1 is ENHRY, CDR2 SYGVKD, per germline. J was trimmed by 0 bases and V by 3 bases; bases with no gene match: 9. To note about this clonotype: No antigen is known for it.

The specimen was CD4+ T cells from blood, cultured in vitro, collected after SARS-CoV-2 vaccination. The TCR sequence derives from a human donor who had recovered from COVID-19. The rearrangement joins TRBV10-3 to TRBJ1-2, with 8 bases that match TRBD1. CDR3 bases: TGTGCCATCAGTGACGGGCAGGGGGCGAAAGCTAACTATGGCTACACCTTC. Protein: CAISDGQGAKANYGYTF.